The clone carrying this T cell receptor beta chain has a handful of counts. Time point meaning: persistent/refractory GD, antithyroid drugs over 5 years with positive TRAb. Extracted PBMC RNA gave rise to the TCR library. CDR1 and CDR2 from the germline V gene are SGHDT and YYEEEE. V lost 4 bases to trimming and J lost 5 bases, with 22 bases between them. There are 16 residues in the CDR3. The sample is drawn from a study of regulatory T cells in long-lasting Graves disease. Construction of the TCR beta libraries employed iRepertoire HTBI primers in conjunction with Arm-PCR of CDR3 regions. TCRdb re-called the multiplex PCR reads through MiXCR, storing one row per CDR3 protein. In the table there are about 290,000 distinct CDR3 sequences, under 25% of which are singletons.

The rearrangement joins TRBV5-6 to TRBJ2-7; maybe TRBD2 (6 bases). The specimen was peripheral blood mononuclear cells (PBMCs), collected when the disease was refractory, from a patient treated with antithyroid drugs. The TCR sequence derives from a female donor with Graves disease. CDR3 residues: CASSPLRGSNPHEQYF. CDR3 DNA sequence: TGTGCCAGCAGCCCCCTGCGGGGTTCTAACCCCCACGAGCAGTACTTC.